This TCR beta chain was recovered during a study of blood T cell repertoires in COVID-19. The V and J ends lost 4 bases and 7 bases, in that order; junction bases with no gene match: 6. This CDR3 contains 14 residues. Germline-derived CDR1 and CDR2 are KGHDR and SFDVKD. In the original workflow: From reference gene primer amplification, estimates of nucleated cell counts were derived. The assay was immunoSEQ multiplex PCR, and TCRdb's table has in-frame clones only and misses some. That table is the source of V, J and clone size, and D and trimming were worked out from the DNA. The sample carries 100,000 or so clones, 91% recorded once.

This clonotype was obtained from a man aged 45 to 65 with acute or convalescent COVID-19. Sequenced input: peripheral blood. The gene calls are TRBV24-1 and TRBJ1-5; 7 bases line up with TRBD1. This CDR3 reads CATSERQGRQPQHF. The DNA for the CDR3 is TGTGCCACCAGTGAACGACAGGGTAGGCAGCCCCAGCATTTT.